This T cell receptor (beta chain) was captured in a study of blood T cell repertoires in COVID-19. Study context: The analysed material was cDNA or gDNA that came from T cells, B-cell-depleted T cells, or PBMCs.

This clone appeared once. Sequencing used immunoSEQ multiplex PCR; TCRdb keeps in-frame clones, though not all of them. The sample has about 170,000 clones, about 82% seen once. The receptor comes from an elderly woman with COVID-19, enrolled during active disease. Sequenced material: peripheral blood.

The CDR3: CSASPGGAGTEAFF. CDR3 nucleotide sequence: TGCAGTGCTAGTCCTGGGGGGGCGGGCACTGAAGCTTTCTTT. This sequence joins TRBV20-1 and TRBJ1-1; D is possibly TRBD1 (6 bases). Germline V lookup: CDR1 DFQATT, CDR2 SNEGSKA (reference sequence). V was trimmed by 3 bases and J by 4 bases, leaving 15 bases between them. This CDR3 spans 14 amino acids.